Sequencing of this TCR beta chain was carried out in a study of spatial heterogeneity in lung cancer. Study information: Each time, sequencing found more beta-chain sequences than alpha-chain sequences.

Time point specified: sample taken at primary tumor resection. Samples were obtained from approximately 76 donors, all untreated early-stage non-small cell lung cancer patients. Unsorted samples of tumor, nontumor lung or frozen PBMC had their whole RNA sequenced. CDR1 SGHTA and CDR2 FQGTGA come from the germline V gene. V was shortened by 6 bases and J by 5 bases, with 18 bases between the two germline ends. This CDR3 region has 15 residues. The library protocol tagged each TCR cDNA with a unique molecular identifier. In TCRdb, the 5' RACE reads were re-called with MiXCR into one record per CDR3 protein. The sample comprises 1,500 to 2,000 distinct CDR3 sequences, about a quarter of which are singletons, and around a quarter rests with the top ten.

The V gene is TRBV7-3, the J gene TRBJ2-3; the D gene is possibly TRBD1 (6 bases). This specimen consisted of normal lung tissue next to the tumor, obtained at surgery. The TCR was taken from a male donor with early-stage non-small cell lung cancer. CDR3 sequence reads: CASSSGQIRKDTQYF. The CDR3 coding sequence is TGTGCCAGCAGTTCCGGACAGATAAGGAAAGATACGCAGTATTTT.